Listed below are T cell receptor beta chains from one sample, sequenced in a study of blood T cells in healthy people across ages. TCRdb used MiXCR to reprocess the 5' RACE reads, holding one entry per CDR3 protein. The sample lists 800,000 or so distinct CDR3 sequences, around 62% occurring once. Sequenced material: blood. Receptors originate from a man in his thirties or forties in good health. CDR3s include the opening cysteine and the closing phenylalanine or tryptophan. D genes are given only for firm matches. The size field is filled for only some rows; it gives once, few, many or a size class.

>TRBV6-6|few|TRBD1|TRBJ1-2
TGTGCCAGCAGTGCCTGGACAGGGGCGGACTATGGCTACACCTTC
CASSAWTGADYGYTF
>TRBV10-3|.|TRBD2|TRBJ2-3
TGTGCCTCCAAACTAGCGGGCACAGATACGCAGTATTTT
CASKLAGTDTQYF
>TRBV4-3|many|.|TRBJ2-6
TGCGCCAGCAGCCAAGAAACCAGCCCTGGGGCCAACGTCCTGACTTTC
CASSQETSPGANVLTF
>TRBV20-1|.|TRBD1|TRBJ2-7
TGCAGTGCTGCCCTGACAGGGCCCTACGAGCAGTACTTC
CSAALTGPYEQYF
>TRBV27|.|TRBD2|TRBJ2-2
TGTGCCAGCAGTCAGCGGGGCAGGGATACCGGGGAGCTGTTTTTT
CASSQRGRDTGELFF
>TRBV7-2|few|TRBD2|TRBJ2-7
TGTGCCAGCAGCTTTCGCGGGGGGGCGGTGAGCGAGCAGTACTTC
CASSFRGGAVSEQYF
>TRBV6-1|.|.|TRBJ2-1
TGTGCCAGCAGTTCCCTCCCCTACAATGAGCAGTTCTTC
CASSSLPYNEQFF
>TRBV9|.|.|TRBJ2-5
TGTGCCAGCAGCGGACGACAGCAGCAAGAGACCCAGTACTTC
CASSGRQQQETQYF
>TRBV7-9|.|.|TRBJ1-6
TGTGCCAGCAGCTTAGGACCCCGGGGTTCACCCCTCCACTTT
CASSLGPRGSPLHF
>TRBV9|.|.|TRBJ2-3
TGTGCCAGCAGCGCTTCCATCTGGAGGGGTTCAGATACGCAGTATTTT
CASSASIWRGSDTQYF
>TRBV20-1|few|TRBD1|TRBJ2-7
TGCAGTGCGGACCCGGGACAGGGGGCCAGGGAGCAGTACTTC
CSADPGQGAREQYF
>TRBV4-3|few|TRBD1|TRBJ1-4
TGCGCCAGCAGCCAGGGACAGGGCAAACTGTTTTTT
CASSQGQGKLFF
>TRBV14|few|TRBD2|TRBJ2-7
TGTGCCAGCAGCCAAAGCCCGGGAGGTTCCTACGAGCAGTACTTC
CASSQSPGGSYEQYF
>TRBV11-3|.|TRBD2|TRBJ2-7
TGTGCCAGCAGCTTAGCCGGGACTAGCGGGGGTTTCTCCTACAATGAGCAGTACTTC
CASSLAGTSGGFSYNEQYF
>TRBV7-6|few|TRBD1|TRBJ2-5
TGTGCCAGCAGCTTAGCTCAACCAGGGGGCCTCGACCAGTACTTC
CASSLAQPGGLDQYF
>TRBV11-1|.|.|TRBJ1-6
TGTACCAGCAGCTACGCCGGTGACTATAATTCACCCCTCCACTTT
CTSSYAGDYNSPLHF
>TRBV29-1|.|TRBD1|TRBJ2-7
TGCAGCGGACGGGACAGCCATACCTACGAGCAGTACTTC
CSGRDSHTYEQYF
>TRBV20-1|few|.|TRBJ2-7
TGCAGTGCTAGGGGAATCGCCGAGCAGTACTTC
CSARGIAEQYF
>TRBV7-3|few|TRBD1|TRBJ2-5
TGTGCCAGCAGCTTAGGACTACAGGGGGAGAGGGAGACCCAGTACTTC
CASSLGLQGERETQYF
>TRBV20-1|once|TRBD1|TRBJ2-3
TGCAGTGCTCCCAGACAGGGCTCCACAAGTACGCAGTATTTT
CSAPRQGSTSTQYF
>TRBV12-3/TRBV12-4|.|.|TRBJ2-5
TGTGCCAGCAGAAACATACCAGGGATTATGGCAGATTGGGAGACCCAGTACTTC
CASRNIPGIMADWETQYF
>TRBV5-1|.|.|TRBJ1-5
TGCGCCAGCAGCTTGAGGGGGGTTCAGCCCCAGCATTTT
CASSLRGVQPQHF
>TRBV6-2/TRBV6-3|few|TRBD2|TRBJ2-2
TGTGCCAGCAGTTACCTAGCGGGGGGACCGAACACCGGGGAGCTGTTTTTT
CASSYLAGGPNTGELFF
>TRBV7-6|.|.|TRBJ2-3
TGTGCCAGCAGCTTAGCGTACGGGGCGGCGAGAGATACGCAGTATTTT
CASSLAYGAARDTQYF
>TRBV7-9|.|TRBD1|TRBJ1-1
TGTGCCATCAGTACCCGAACAGGGGAGAACACTGAAGCTTTCTTT
CAISTRTGENTEAFF
>TRBV5-1|.|.|TRBJ1-6
TGCGCCAGCAGCTTGGAGGGGCAGGTACATAATTCACCCCTCCACTTT
CASSLEGQVHNSPLHF
>TRBV30|.|.|TRBJ1-1
TGTGCCTGGACCCTCGAGGGGTATACTGAAGCTTTCTTT
CAWTLEGYTEAFF
>TRBV6-2/TRBV6-3|once|.|TRBJ2-7
TGTGCCAGCAGAACTTCTGACAGACCCTACGAGCAGTACTTC
CASRTSDRPYEQYF
>TRBV20-1|medium-sized|.|TRBJ2-3
TGCAGTGCTAGAAGACAGCCTAGCACAGATACGCAGTATTTT
CSARRQPSTDTQYF
>TRBV30|.|.|TRBJ2-6
TGTGCCTGGAGAGCAATAAGCTCTGGGGCCAACGTCCTGACTTTC
CAWRAISSGANVLTF
>TRBV27|.|TRBD1|TRBJ1-6
TGTGCCAGCAGCCAACCGGACAGGTTCAATTCACCCCTCCACTTT
CASSQPDRFNSPLHF
>TRBV24-1|.|.|TRBJ2-7
TGTGCCGCCAGTGAGGGATCCTACGAGCAGTACTTC
CAASEGSYEQYF
>TRBV4-2|.|TRBD2|TRBJ2-3
TGTGCCAGCAGCCAAGTGGGCGGGGGGGCGTATACGCAGTATTTT
CASSQVGGGAYTQYF
>TRBV5-4|.|.|TRBJ1-2
TGTGCCAGCAGCTTGGGAAAAACACTCTATGGCTACACCTTC
CASSLGKTLYGYTF
>TRBV12-3/TRBV12-4|.|.|TRBJ2-5
TGTGCCAGCAGCCTTCCCGGGACCGTCTATCAAGAGACCCAGTACTTC
CASSLPGTVYQETQYF
>TRBV5-5|.|TRBD1|TRBJ1-1
TGTGCCAGCAGCCCCAGGGACAGGGTTGGTAGAGACACTGAAGCTTTCTTT
CASSPRDRVGRDTEAFF
>TRBV5-6|.|.|TRBJ2-5
TGTGCCAGCAGCTTGTCAACTCCGCCAGTTCCGTACTTC
CASSLSTPPVPYF